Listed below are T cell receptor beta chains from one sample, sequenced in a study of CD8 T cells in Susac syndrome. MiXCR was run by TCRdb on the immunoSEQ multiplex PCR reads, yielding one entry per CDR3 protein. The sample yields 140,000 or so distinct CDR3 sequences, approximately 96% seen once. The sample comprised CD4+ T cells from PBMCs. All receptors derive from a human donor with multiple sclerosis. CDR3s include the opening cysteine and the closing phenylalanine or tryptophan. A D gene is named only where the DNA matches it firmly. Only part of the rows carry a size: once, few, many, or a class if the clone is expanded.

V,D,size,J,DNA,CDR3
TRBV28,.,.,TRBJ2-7,TGTGCCAGCGGACGACAGATGGGTGGGGCCTCCTACGAGCAGTACTTC,CASGRQMGGASYEQYF
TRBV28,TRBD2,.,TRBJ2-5,TGTGCCAGCAGTTTATGGCAAGCGGGGACCCAAGAGACCCAGTACTTC,CASSLWQAGTQETQYF
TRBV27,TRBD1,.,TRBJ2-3,TGTGCCAGCAGTTTACGACAGGGGACAGATACGCAGTATTTT,CASSLRQGTDTQYF
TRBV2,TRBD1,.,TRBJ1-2,TGTGCCGGGGGACAGGGGGCGAATACTGGTGGCTACACCTTC,CAGGQGANTGGYTF
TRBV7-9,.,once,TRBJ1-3,TGTGCCAGCAGCCCGGGAGAGGTCGGAAACACCATATATTTT,CASSPGEVGNTIYF
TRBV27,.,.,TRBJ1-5,TGTGCCAGCAGTTTTCGAGCTAATCAGCCCCAGCATTTT,CASSFRANQPQHF
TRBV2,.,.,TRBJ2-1,TGTGCCAGCAGTGGTGAAGGGCTCGTTGAGCAGTTCTTC,CASSGEGLVEQFF
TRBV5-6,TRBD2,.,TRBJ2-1,TGTGCCAGCAGCTTGGGTCCTAGCGGGAGCAACGCGGAGCAGTTCTTC,CASSLGPSGSNAEQFF
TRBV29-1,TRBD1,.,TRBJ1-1,TGCAGCGTATCGGGACAGCCGAACACTGAAGCTTTCTTT,CSVSGQPNTEAFF
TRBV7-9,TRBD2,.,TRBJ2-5,TGTGCCAGCAGCACAAGGGCGTGGACTAGCGGGTTGGGGGCAGAGACCCAGTACTTC,CASSTRAWTSGLGAETQYF
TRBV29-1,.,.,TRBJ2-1,TGCAGCGTTGTGCGGGGGCCGGGGAATGAGCAGTTCTTC,CSVVRGPGNEQFF
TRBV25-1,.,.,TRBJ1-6,TGTGCCAGCAGTGAATTTTCGGGCAGTTATAATTCACCCCTCCACTTT,CASSEFSGSYNSPLHF
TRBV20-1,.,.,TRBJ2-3,TGCAGTGCTTCCCGCTCTAGCGCCTTCACAGATACGCAGTATTTT,CSASRSSAFTDTQYF
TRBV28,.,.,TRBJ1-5,TGTGCCAGCAGTTTAGATAGTGGGAATCAGCCCCAGCATTTT,CASSLDSGNQPQHF
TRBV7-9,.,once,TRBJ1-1,TGTGCCAGCAGCTTAAGAGAGAACACTGAAGCTTTCTTT,CASSLRENTEAFF
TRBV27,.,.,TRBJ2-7,TGTGCCAGCACTCAGAGCCCGCGGGTGGGGCAGTACTTC,CASTQSPRVGQYF
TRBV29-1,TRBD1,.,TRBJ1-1,TGCAGCGTTGGGCCCACAGGGGGCTTGACGAGGGCTGAAGCTTTCTTT,CSVGPTGGLTRAEAFF
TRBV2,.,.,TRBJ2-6,TGTGCCGGCACTGGGGCCAACGTCCTGACTTTC,CAGTGANVLTF
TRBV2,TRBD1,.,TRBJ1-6,TGTGCCAGCAGTCCCTACAGGGGGCTTAATTCACCCCTCCACTTT,CASSPYRGLNSPLHF
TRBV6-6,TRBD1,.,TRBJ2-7,TGTGCCAGCAGTTACTCGACAGGGCCCTACGAGCAGTACTTC,CASSYSTGPYEQYF
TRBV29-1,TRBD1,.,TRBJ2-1,TGCAGCGTTTTAAACAGGGGAGTCAGGGATGAGCAGTTCTTC,CSVLNRGVRDEQFF
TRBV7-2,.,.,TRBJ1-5,TGTGCCAGCAGCTTAGGGGTCGGGGCAAATAGCAATCAGCCCCAGCATTTT,CASSLGVGANSNQPQHF
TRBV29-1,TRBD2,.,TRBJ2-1,TGCAGCGTCGCCGCGGGAGTCACCTATGAGCAGTTCTTC,CSVAAGVTYEQFF
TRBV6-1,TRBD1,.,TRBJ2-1,TGTGCCAGCAGGGTGGGACAGGGGCGGATATCCTACAATGAGCAGTTCTTC,CASRVGQGRISYNEQFF
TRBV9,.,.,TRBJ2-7,TGTGCCAGCAGCGTAGCCCCGAACTACGAGCAGTACTTC,CASSVAPNYEQYF
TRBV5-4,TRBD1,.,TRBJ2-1,TGTGCCAGCAGCTTGGAGGGGGCCCGATACAATGAGCAGTTCTTC,CASSLEGARYNEQFF
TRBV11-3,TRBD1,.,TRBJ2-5,TGTGCCAGCAGCTTAGGGCAAGTTCCGGGACAGGGCCAAGAGACCCAGTACTTC,CASSLGQVPGQGQETQYF
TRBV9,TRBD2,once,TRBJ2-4,TGTGCCAGCACGTCCGGAGCGGGGGGGCCCAAAAACATTCAGTACTTC,CASTSGAGGPKNIQYF
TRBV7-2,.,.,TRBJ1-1,TGTGCCAGCAGCCCGTGGGGAACTGAAGCTTTCTTT,CASSPWGTEAFF
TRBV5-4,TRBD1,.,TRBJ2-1,TGTGCCAGCGGAACCACCACAGGGGACAATGAGCAGTTCTTC,CASGTTTGDNEQFF
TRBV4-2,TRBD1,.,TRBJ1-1,TGTGCCAGCAGCTTGGGACAGGGGGCGAGGACTGAAGCTTTCTTT,CASSLGQGARTEAFF
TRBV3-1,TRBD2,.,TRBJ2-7,TGTGCCAGCAGCCCGACTAGCGGGAGGAACGAGCAGTACTTC,CASSPTSGRNEQYF
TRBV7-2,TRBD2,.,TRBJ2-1,TGTGCCAGCAGGGGACTAGCGGGGGCCCGCTACAATGAGCAGTTCTTC,CASRGLAGARYNEQFF
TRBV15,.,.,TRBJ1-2,TGTGCCACCAGCAGAGCCCCGGGAAAGGGCTCCTATGGCTACACCTTC,CATSRAPGKGSYGYTF
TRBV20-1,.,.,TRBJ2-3,TGCAGTGCCGCCCTAGGAGTAGTGAGAGATACGCAGTATTTT,CSAALGVVRDTQYF
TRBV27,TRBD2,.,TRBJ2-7,TGTGCCAGCACCTCCTTAGCGGGGGGGCTTCGGGAGCAGTACTTC,CASTSLAGGLREQYF
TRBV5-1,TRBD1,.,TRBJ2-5,TGCGCCAGCAGCTTCGGGACAGGGGGGAAAGAGACCCAGTACTTC,CASSFGTGGKETQYF
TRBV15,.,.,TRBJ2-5,TGTGCCACCAGCAGAGGGGGAGCTCAAGAGACCCAGTACTTC,CATSRGGAQETQYF
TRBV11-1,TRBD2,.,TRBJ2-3,TGTGCCAGCAGAGAAGCGGGAGCGGGGACAGATACGCAGTATTTT,CASREAGAGTDTQYF
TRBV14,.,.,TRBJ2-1,TGTGCCAGCAGCCAAGGGGAACATGGTAATGAGCAGTTCTTC,CASSQGEHGNEQFF
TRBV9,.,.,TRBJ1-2,TGTGCCAGCAGCGCCTTGGAGGGCTATGGCTACACCTTC,CASSALEGYGYTF
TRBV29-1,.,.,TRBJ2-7,TGCAGCGTTGTGATTCGCCAGGGCCTGTTGGGGGGTTACGAGCAGTACTTC,CSVVIRQGLLGGYEQYF
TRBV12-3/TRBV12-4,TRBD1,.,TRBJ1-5,TGTGCCAGCAGTTTGTTGGACAGGGATCAGCCCCAGCATTTT,CASSLLDRDQPQHF
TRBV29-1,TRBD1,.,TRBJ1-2,TGCAGCGTTGGACAGGGGCCCTATGGCTACACCTTC,CSVGQGPYGYTF
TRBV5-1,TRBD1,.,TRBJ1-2,TGCGCCAGCAGCTTGAGGGACAGTAGCGGCTACACCTTC,CASSLRDSSGYTF
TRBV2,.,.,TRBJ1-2,TGTGCCAGCAGCCTAACCCGTGGCTACACCTTC,CASSLTRGYTF
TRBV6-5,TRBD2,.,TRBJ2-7,TGTGCCAGCAGCTATACCACAGTGACTAGCGGGTTCTACGAGCAGTACTTC,CASSYTTVTSGFYEQYF
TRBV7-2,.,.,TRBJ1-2,TGTGCCAGCACCGATCCCCCCTTAGGCTACACCTTC,CASTDPPLGYTF
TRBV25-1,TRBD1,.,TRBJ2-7,TGTGCCAGCAGGGCGCCGGGGACAGGGTCCTACGAGCAGTACTTC,CASRAPGTGSYEQYF
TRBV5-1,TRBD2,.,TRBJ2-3,TGCGCCAGCAGCCTTACCTCTAGCGGGGGACTTAGCACAGATACGCAGTATTTT,CASSLTSSGGLSTDTQYF
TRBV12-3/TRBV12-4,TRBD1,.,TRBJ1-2,TGTGCCAGCAGTCTAGGGACAGCTAACTATGGCTACACCTTC,CASSLGTANYGYTF
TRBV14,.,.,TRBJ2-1,TGTGCCAGCAGCCCGGACAATGAGCAGTTCTTC,CASSPDNEQFF
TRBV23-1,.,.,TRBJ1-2,TGCGCCAGAGTGGGCAGGGATAGCTATGGCTACACCTTC,CARVGRDSYGYTF
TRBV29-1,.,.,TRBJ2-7,TGCAGCGTTGGGGGCTCCTACGAGCAGTACTTC,CSVGGSYEQYF
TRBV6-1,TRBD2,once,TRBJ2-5,TGTGCCAGCACCCCAGGACTAGCGGGGCGGGTCGAGACCCAGTACTTC,CASTPGLAGRVETQYF
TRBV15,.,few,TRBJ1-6,TGTGCCACCAGCAGAGATACATCACCCCTCCACTTT,CATSRDTSPLHF
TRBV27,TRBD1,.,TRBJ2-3,TGTGCCAGCAGTCCCACGCCCGGGACAGGACGGCAATCGCAGTATTTT,CASSPTPGTGRQSQYF
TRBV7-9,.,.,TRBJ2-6,TGTGCCAGCAGCTACATACAGGATCTGACTGGGGCCAACGTCCTGACTTTC,CASSYIQDLTGANVLTF